Reported below is one T cell receptor (beta chain). The data originate from a study of blood T cell repertoires in COVID-19. Overall study context: Samples of COVID-19 (acute and convalescent) were obtained from the United States, Italy and Spain.

Per the study methods: The assay estimated nucleated cells by amplifying reference gene primers. Profiled with immunoSEQ multiplex PCR; TCRdb holds only in-frame clones, not every one. V and J calls and clone size are copied from that table; D and trimming were computed from the DNA. The sample has roughly 570,000 clones, roughly nine tenths seen once; the top ten hold 7.8%. The V gene lost 5 bases and the J gene lost 5 bases, with 16 bases spanning the gap. The CDR3 length is 14 residues. Germline CDR1 reads MNHEY; CDR2 reads SMNVEV (reference sequence). This chain joins TRBV27 and TRBJ2-7; TRBD1 is a possible D gene (5 bases). The TCR was taken from a woman in her fifties or sixties with COVID-19, enrolled during active disease. The specimen sequenced was peripheral blood. For the CDR3, the DNA is TGTGCCAGCAGTGAAGTGGACAAGTTGAACGAGCAGTACTTC. Residues: CASSEVDKLNEQYF.